The clone carrying this T cell receptor (beta chain) has only a few counts. Its antigen is not known. Sequence at one end of the junction differs from germline and may be a read error. The CDR3 spans 17 residues. The Oncomine TCR Beta short-read assay generated sequence data from the DNA of cultured CD4+ T cells. TCRdb recomputed calls from the PCR reads with MiXCR, one row per CDR3 protein. The sample contains 26,000 or so distinct CDR3 sequences, around two fifths of which appear only once. Treatment described: roughly ten-day PBMC culture with coronavirus spike peptide pools or control peptides (ViraFEST assay). This sample is drawn from a study of vaccination and CD4 T cells after COVID-19. The wider study: Convalescent donors totaled six males and four females, including two who were Hispanic. Cells were stimulated with overlapping spike peptide pools from SARS-CoV-2, HCoV-NL63, HCoV-OC43 and HCoV-229E.

Sequencing was done on a sample of CD4+ T cells from blood, cultured in vitro. This TCR was sampled from a human donor who had recovered from COVID-19. The chain uses TRBV12-3 or TRBV12-4 and TRBJ1-2, with 8 positions matching TRBD1. The CDR3 sequence: CASATRTGPRGVYGHTF. In DNA form, the CDR3 reads TGTGCCAGCGCCACCAGGACAGGGCCCAGAGGGGTCTATGGCCACACCTTC.